One TCR beta chain is described in this entry. The sample is drawn from a study of blood T cell repertoires in COVID-19. Sequencing used immunoSEQ multiplex PCR; TCRdb keeps in-frame clones, though not all of them. The sample lists about 140,000 clones, 80% to 90% occurring once. This CDR3 comprises 15 residues. Trimming removed 7 bases at V and 1 base at J, with 12 bases between. Germline V gene data show CDR1 as SGHKS and CDR2 as YYEKEE (reference sequence). This chain connects TRBV5-5 to TRBJ1-6; the D gene is possibly TRBD1 (6 bases). This receptor was taken from a woman of 80 years or more with acute or convalescent COVID-19. The source material was peripheral blood. CDR3: CASLQGTSYNSPLHF. CDR3 bases: TGTGCCAGCTTACAGGGAACGTCCTATAATTCACCCCTCCACTTT.